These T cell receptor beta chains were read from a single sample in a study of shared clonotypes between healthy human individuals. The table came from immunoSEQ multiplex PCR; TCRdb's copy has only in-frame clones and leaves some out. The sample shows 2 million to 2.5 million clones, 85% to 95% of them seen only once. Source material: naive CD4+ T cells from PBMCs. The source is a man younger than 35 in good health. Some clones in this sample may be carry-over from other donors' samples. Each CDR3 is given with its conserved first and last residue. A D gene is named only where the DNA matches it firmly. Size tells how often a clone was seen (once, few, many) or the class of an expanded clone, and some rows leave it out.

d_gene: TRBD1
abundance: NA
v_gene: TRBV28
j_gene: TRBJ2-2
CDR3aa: CASSLIQGAGELFF
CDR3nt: TGTGCCAGCAGTTTAATACAGGGGGCCGGGGAGCTGTTTTTT

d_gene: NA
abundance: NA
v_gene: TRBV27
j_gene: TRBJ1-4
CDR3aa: CASQKQGYEKLFF
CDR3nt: TGTGCCAGCCAAAAACAGGGTTATGAAAAACTGTTTTTT

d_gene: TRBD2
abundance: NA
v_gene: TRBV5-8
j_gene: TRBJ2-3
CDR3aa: CASSLPSGGTDTQYF
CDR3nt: TGTGCCAGCAGCTTGCCTAGCGGAGGCACAGATACGCAGTATTTT

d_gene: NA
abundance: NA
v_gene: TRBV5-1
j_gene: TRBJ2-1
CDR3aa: CASSSNVQGPYNEQFF
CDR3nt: TGCGCCAGCAGCTCGAACGTCCAGGGACCCTACAATGAGCAGTTCTTC

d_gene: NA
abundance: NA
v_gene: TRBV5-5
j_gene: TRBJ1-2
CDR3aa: CASSSVNRDGAYGYTF
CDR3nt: TGTGCCAGCAGCTCCGTTAATCGGGACGGGGCCTATGGCTACACCTTC

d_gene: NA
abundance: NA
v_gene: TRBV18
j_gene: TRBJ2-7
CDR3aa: CASSPVLGLSYEQYF
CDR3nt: TGTGCCAGCTCACCAGTTTTAGGACTGTCCTACGAGCAGTACTTC

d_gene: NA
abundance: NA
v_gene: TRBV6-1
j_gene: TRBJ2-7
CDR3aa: CASREYKRQDLNYEQYF
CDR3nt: TGTGCCAGCAGGGAATATAAAAGACAGGACCTTAACTACGAGCAGTACTTC

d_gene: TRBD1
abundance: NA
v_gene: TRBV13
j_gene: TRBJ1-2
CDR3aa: CASRLTGTGGIKDYGYTF
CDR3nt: TGTGCCAGCAGGCTAACCGGGACAGGGGGGATTAAGGACTATGGCTACACCTTC

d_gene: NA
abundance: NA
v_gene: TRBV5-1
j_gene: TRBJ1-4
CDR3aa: CASSFSPPGQKNEKLFF
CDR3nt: TGCGCCAGCAGCTTCTCACCACCGGGACAAAAAAATGAAAAACTGTTTTTT

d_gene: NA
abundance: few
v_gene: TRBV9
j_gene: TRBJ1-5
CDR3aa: CASSVGSNQPQHF
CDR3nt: TGTGCCAGCAGCGTAGGCAGCAATCAGCCCCAGCATTTT

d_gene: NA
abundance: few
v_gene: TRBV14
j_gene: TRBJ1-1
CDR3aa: CASSQDPGTGAFF
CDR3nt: TGTGCCAGCAGCCAAGATCCCGGGACCGGGGCTTTCTTT

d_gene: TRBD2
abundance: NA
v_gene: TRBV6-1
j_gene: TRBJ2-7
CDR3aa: CASSVAGVVSREQYF
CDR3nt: TGTGCCAGCAGTGTAGCGGGAGTGGTTTCACGCGAGCAGTACTTC

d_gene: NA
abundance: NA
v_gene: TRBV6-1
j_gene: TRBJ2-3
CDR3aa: CASNVTPRSTDTQYF
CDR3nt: TGTGCCAGCAACGTCACTCCGCGGAGCACAGATACGCAGTATTTT

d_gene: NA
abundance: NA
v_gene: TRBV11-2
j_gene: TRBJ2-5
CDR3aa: CASSFRGFQETQYF
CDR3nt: TGTGCCAGCAGCTTCCGCGGGTTCCAAGAGACCCAGTACTTC

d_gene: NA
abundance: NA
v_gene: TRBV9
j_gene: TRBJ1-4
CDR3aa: CASSQGTIATNEKLFF
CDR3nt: TGTGCCAGCAGCCAGGGAACTATTGCAACTAATGAAAAACTGTTTTTT

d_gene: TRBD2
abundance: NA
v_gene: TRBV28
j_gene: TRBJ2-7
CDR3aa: CASSWGPGGSLYEQYF
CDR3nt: TGTGCCAGCAGTTGGGGCCCCGGCGGGAGTTTGTACGAGCAGTACTTC

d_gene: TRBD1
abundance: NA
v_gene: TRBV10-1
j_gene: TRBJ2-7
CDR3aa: CASSVRDRGSEQYF
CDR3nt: TGCGCCAGCAGTGTCCGGGACAGGGGGAGCGAGCAGTACTTC

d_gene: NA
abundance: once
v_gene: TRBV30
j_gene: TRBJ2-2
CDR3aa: CAWSIVREKNTGELFF
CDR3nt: TGTGCCTGGAGTATCGTACGGGAGAAGAACACCGGGGAGCTGTTTTTT

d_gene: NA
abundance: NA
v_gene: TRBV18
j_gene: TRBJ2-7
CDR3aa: CASSTSRDSQGGQYF
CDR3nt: TGTGCCAGCTCAACCTCCCGGGACTCGCAAGGGGGGCAGTACTTC

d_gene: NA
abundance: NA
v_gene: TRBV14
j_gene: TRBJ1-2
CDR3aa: CASSPTRAGYGYTF
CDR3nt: TGTGCCAGCAGCCCGACCCGAGCGGGCTATGGCTACACCTTC

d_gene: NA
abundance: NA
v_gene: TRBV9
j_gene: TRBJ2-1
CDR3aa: CASSVVAQPTYEQFF
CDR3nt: TGTGCCAGCAGCGTCGTAGCCCAACCCACCTATGAGCAGTTCTTC

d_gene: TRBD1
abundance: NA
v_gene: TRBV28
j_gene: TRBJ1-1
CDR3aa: CASSPSRTGVMNTEAFF
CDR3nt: TGTGCCAGCAGTCCTAGTCGGACAGGGGTCATGAACACTGAAGCTTTCTTT

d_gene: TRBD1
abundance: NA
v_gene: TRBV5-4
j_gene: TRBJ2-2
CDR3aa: CASSLAGGTGELFF
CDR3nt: TGTGCCAGCAGCTTGGCAGGGGGCACCGGGGAGCTGTTTTTT

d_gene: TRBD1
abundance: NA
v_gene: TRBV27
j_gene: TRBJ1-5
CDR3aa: CASALRNRDRGIQPQHF
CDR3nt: TGTGCCAGCGCTCTAAGGAACCGGGACAGGGGTATTCAGCCCCAGCATTTT

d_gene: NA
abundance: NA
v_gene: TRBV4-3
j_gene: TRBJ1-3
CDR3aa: CASSQETGNTIYF
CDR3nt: TGCGCCAGCAGCCAAGAAACTGGAAACACCATATATTTT

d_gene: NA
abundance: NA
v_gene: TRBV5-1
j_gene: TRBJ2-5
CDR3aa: CASSSLPTRKETQYF
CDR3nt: TGCGCCAGCAGCTCCCTGCCTACAAGAAAAGAGACCCAGTACTTC

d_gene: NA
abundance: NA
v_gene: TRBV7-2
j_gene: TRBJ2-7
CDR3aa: CASSLAQGLSYEQYF
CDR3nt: TGTGCCAGCAGCTTAGCACAGGGCCTCTCCTACGAGCAGTACTTC

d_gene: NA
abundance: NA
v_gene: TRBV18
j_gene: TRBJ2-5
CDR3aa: CASSPVGGRETQYF
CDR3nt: TGTGCCAGCTCACCAGTGGGGGGCAGAGAGACCCAGTACTTC

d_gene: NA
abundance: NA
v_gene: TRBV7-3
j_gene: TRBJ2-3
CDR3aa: CASSLSGGADTQYF
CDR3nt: TGTGCCAGCAGCTTATCTGGGGGTGCAGATACGCAGTATTTT

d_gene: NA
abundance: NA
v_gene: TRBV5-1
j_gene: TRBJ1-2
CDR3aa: CASSLGVGGYTF
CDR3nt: TGCGCCAGCAGCTTGGGGGTCGGTGGCTACACCTTC

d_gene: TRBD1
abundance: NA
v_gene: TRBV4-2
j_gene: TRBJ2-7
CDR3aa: CASSQRQGQGLYEQYF
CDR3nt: TGTGCCAGCAGCCAGAGGCAGGGACAGGGCCTATACGAGCAGTACTTC

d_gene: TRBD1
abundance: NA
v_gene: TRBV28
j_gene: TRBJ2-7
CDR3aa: CASSLDRTYEQYF
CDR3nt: TGTGCCAGCAGTTTGGACAGGACCTACGAGCAGTACTTC

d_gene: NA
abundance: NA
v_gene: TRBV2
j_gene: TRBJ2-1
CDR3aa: CASTRTVEQFF
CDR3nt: TGTGCCAGCACCAGGACGGTAGAGCAGTTCTTC

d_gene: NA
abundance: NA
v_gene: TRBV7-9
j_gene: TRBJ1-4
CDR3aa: CASSRTVDGEKLFF
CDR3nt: TGTGCCAGCAGCCGGACGGTGGATGGTGAAAAACTGTTTTTT

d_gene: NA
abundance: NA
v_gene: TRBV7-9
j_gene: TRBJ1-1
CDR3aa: CASSSRGGGGITEAFF
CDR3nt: TGTGCCAGCAGCTCCCGGGGCGGCGGGGGGATCACTGAAGCTTTCTTT

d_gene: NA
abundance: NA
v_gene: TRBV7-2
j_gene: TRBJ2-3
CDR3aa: CASSLVGGGTDTQYF
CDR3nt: TGTGCCAGCAGCTTAGTGGGCGGGGGCACAGATACGCAGTATTTT

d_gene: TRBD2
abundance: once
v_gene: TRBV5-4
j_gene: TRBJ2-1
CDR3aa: CASSLEGRGEQFF
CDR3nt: TGTGCCAGCAGCTTGGAGGGGAGGGGTGAGCAGTTCTTC

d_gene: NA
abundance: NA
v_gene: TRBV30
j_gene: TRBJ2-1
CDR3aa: CAWSMRGSSYNEQFF
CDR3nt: TGTGCCTGGAGTATGAGGGGGAGCTCCTACAATGAGCAGTTCTTC

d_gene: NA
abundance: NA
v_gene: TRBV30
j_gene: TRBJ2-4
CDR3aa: CAWSNPGGDDIQYF
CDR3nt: TGTGCCTGGAGTAACCCCGGGGGTGATGACATTCAGTACTTC

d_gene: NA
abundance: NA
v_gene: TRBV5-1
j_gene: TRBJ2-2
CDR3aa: CASSLDRVAGELFF
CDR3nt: TGCGCCAGCAGCTTGGACAGGGTGGCAGGGGAGCTGTTTTTT

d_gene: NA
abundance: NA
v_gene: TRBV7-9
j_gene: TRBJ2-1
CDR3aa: CASSLVLEQFF
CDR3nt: TGTGCCAGCAGCTTAGTCCTGGAGCAGTTCTTC

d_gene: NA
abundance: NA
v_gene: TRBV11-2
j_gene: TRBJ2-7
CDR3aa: CASSLTGYEQYF
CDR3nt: TGTGCCAGCAGCTTAACCGGGTACGAGCAGTACTTC

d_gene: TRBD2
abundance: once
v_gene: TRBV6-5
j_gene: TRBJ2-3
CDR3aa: CASRNRGGTFTQYF
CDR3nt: TGTGCCAGCAGAAACCGGGGGGGGACTTTCACGCAGTATTTT

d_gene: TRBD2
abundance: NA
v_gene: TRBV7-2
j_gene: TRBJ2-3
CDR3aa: CASSLPLAGKPTDTQYF
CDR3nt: TGTGCCAGCAGCTTACCCTTAGCGGGGAAGCCCACAGATACGCAGTATTTT

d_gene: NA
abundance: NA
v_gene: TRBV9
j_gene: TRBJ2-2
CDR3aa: CASKRGGELFF
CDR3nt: TGTGCCAGCAAGCGTGGCGGGGAGCTGTTTTTT